These 10 T cell receptor beta chains share one sample of origin, sequenced in a study of cytomegalovirus exposure and HLA in healthy donors. Amplification used 60 Vbeta primers and 13 Jbeta primers. Only in-frame clones appear in the TCRdb table, and some are missing; sequencing was by immunoSEQ multiplex PCR. The table has around 87,000 clones, over 70% seen once. Sequencing was performed on PBMCs. The receptor set was obtained from a girl aged 2 to 10 in good health and CMV-seropositive.

This chain connects TRBV27 to TRBJ2-1, with TRBD2 matching 8 bases. The CDR3 is made up of 13 amino acids. Trimming took 4 bases from V and 9 from J; bases not matched to a gene: 5. Per germline, CDR1 MNHEY and CDR2 SMNVEV (reference sequence). CDR3 nucleotides: TGTGCCAGCAGTTGGACTAGCTGGGGTGAGCAGTTCTTC. This encodes CASSWTSWGEQFF.

The genes are TRBV4-3 and TRBJ2-1; the match to TRBD2 covers 8 bases. Trimming at V came to 1 base and at J to 4 bases, leaving 0 bases not matched to a gene. The germline CDR1 and CDR2 sequences are LGHNA and YSLEER. CDR3 length: 14 amino acids. The CDR3 DNA follows: TGCGCCAGCAGCCAAGGCGGGGGGTACAATGAGCAGTTCTTC. Protein product: CASSQGGGYNEQFF.

This clone was recorded once. The V and J genes are TRBV2 and TRBJ2-7; D not resolved. In germline, CDR1 is SNHLY, CDR2 FYNNEI. This CDR3 is built from 12 residues. V was pared by 2 bases and J by 2 bases, with 4 bases between. The CDR3 region is CASSEHPYEQYF. As DNA, the CDR3 is TGTGCCAGCAGTGAACATCCCTACGAGCAGTACTTC.

The J gene is TRBJ2-3, the V gene TRBV7-2; D unresolved. From germline, CDR1 is SGHTA and CDR2 FQGNSA. V lost 6 bases and J 2 bases, leaving 18 bases between the germline ends. This CDR3 is built from 16 residues. CDR3 DNA: TGTGCCAGCAGGTTGACTTCCCAGCTCTCCACAGATACGCAGTATTTT. The encoded protein is CASRLTSQLSTDTQYF. Combining the CDR3 with reference TRBV7-2 and TRBJ2-3 gives the whole variable domain GAGVSQSPSNKVTEKGKDVELRCDPISGHTALYWYRQSLGQGLEFLIYFQGNSAPDKSGLPSDRFSAERTGGSVSTLTIQRTQQEDSAVYLCASRLTSQLSTDTQYFGPGTRLTVL.

The table lists this clone with a few counts. The gene calls are TRBV30 and TRBJ1-5; D may be TRBD1 (6 bases). The CDR3 runs to 14 residues. V dropped 0 bases and J dropped 6 bases, with 12 bases sitting between them. Germline V lookup: CDR1 GTSNPN, CDR2 SVGIG (reference sequence). The CDR3 is CAWSVEQGSQPQHF. Here the CDR3 DNA reads TGTGCCTGGAGTGTAGAACAGGGCAGTCAGCCCCAGCATTTT. Full variable domain (outside the CDR3, taken from reference TRBV30 and TRBJ1-5): SQTIHQWPATLVQPVGSPLSLECTVEGTSNPNLYWYRQAAGRGLQLLFYSVGIGQISSEVPQNLSASRPQDRQFILSSKKLLLSDSGFYLCAWSVEQGSQPQHFGDGTRLSIL.

The chain is built from TRBV25-1 and TRBJ2-3; the D gene is possibly TRBD2 (6 bases). V dropped 4 bases and J dropped 4 bases, with 9 bases sitting between them. The CDR3 loop spans 13 amino acids. Germline lookup yields CDR1 MGHDK and CDR2 SYGVNS. The DNA for the CDR3 is TGTGCCAGCAGTGTGGGCGGGGCAGATACGCAGTATTTT. Translation: CASSVGGADTQYF.

The J gene is TRBJ2-1, the V gene TRBV30; possible D gene TRBD2, 5 bases. Trimming pared 7 bases from V and 9 bases from J, leaving 19 bases between. The germline gives CDR1 GTSNPN, CDR2 SVGIG (reference sequence). The length of the CDR3 is 13 residues. The CDR3: CASGLFPRGEQFF. As DNA, the CDR3 is TGTGCCTCCGGACTGTTTCCGCGTGGTGAGCAGTTCTTC. Full variable domain (missing parts from reference TRBV30 and TRBJ2-1): SQTIHQWPATLVQPVGSPLSLECTVEGTSNPNLYWYRQAAGRGLQLLFYSVGIGQISSEVPQNLSASRPQDRQFILSSKKLLLSDSGFYLCASGLFPRGEQFFGPGTRLTVL.

In DNA form, the CDR3 reads TGTGCCAGCAGTTTCCTGAGATCAGGCAACTATGGCTACACCTTC. Translated: CASSFLRSGNYGYTF. The chain couples TRBV28 to TRBJ1-2, with D unresolved. The CDR3 extends over 15 amino acids. Between the trimmed V and J ends, which lost 3 bases and 2 bases, there was a span of 13 bases. CDR1 and CDR2 (germline): MDHEN, SYDVKM.

This rearrangement joins TRBV7-2 to TRBJ2-3; 9 bases match TRBD2. The CDR3 extends over 14 amino acids. Germline CDR1 and CDR2: SGHTA and FQGNSA. Unmatched junction bases numbered 1, after V lost 2 bases and J lost 4 bases. Here the CDR3 DNA reads TGTGCCAGCAGCTTACTAGCGGGATCAGATACGCAGTATTTT. Translation gives CASSLLAGSDTQYF.

The gene calls are TRBV28 and TRBJ2-3, with D maybe TRBD1 (6 bases). V lost 6 bases, J lost 2 bases, and 15 bases lay in between. The CDR3 runs to 15 residues. Germline loops: CDR1 MDHEN, CDR2 SYDVKM. CDR3 residues: CASSLGQQFTDTQYF. DNA for the CDR3: TGTGCCAGCAGCCTAGGACAGCAATTCACAGATACGCAGTATTTT.